The entry below gives a single T cell receptor beta chain sequence along with its context. This specimen comes from a study of blood T cell repertoires in COVID-19. As for the study in general: Samples representing acute and convalescent COVID-19 were sourced from the United States, Italy and Spain. T cells, B-cell-depleted T cells, or PBMCs supplied cDNA or gDNA.

This CDR3 is 13 amino acids long. V shed 6 bases and J 6 bases; nucleotides not matched to a gene: 4. Germline V gene sequence: CDR1 MNHNY, CDR2 SVGAGI (reference sequence). Original handling: Researchers report that nucleated cell counts were estimated from reference gene primer amplification. This table comes from immunoSEQ multiplex PCR, and its TCRdb copy is limited to in-frame clones, with some not included. The V and J calls and clone size were taken over from that table, and D and trimming were inferred from the DNA. The sample comprises more than 110,000 clones, around 90% of which are singletons, and 9.5% to 12% rests with the top ten.

The chain couples TRBV6-6 to TRBJ2-3, with 9 bases that match TRBD1. The sample consisted of peripheral blood. This TCR was recovered from an elderly woman with acute or convalescent COVID-19. The CDR3 spells CASRQGARDTQYF. Written as DNA, the CDR3 is TGTGCCAGCAGACAGGGGGCTAGGGATACGCAGTATTTT.